The clone carrying this T cell receptor beta chain was recorded many times. Its antigen remains unidentified. The sample is drawn from a study of T-cell reconstitution after alpha-beta-depleted transplantation in children. The study, taken as a whole, reports: About two months after transplant, alpha-beta T cells reportedly came from several hundred expanded graft clones. It was surviving recipient T cells and thymic progenitors that gave some patients high TCRbeta diversity at day 60. T-cell counts and diversity were attributed mostly to newly produced T cells one year after transplant.

This CDR3 spans 19 amino acids. V was clipped by 4 bases and J by 3 bases, with 28 bases between them. Germline-derived CDR1 and CDR2 are SGHRS and YFSETQ. Unique molecular identifiers tagged the TCRbeta library. TCRdb re-called the PCR reads through MiXCR, storing one row per CDR3 protein. The sample lists roughly 150,000 distinct CDR3 sequences, roughly 10% seen once, with about 13% in the top ten. The origin of this receptor is a boy aged 2-9 years with acute myeloid leukemia, due to receive a stem cell transplant. The specimen was PBMCs, collected before TCRalphabeta/CD19-depleted stem cell transplant. V usage is TRBV5-1 and J usage is TRBJ1-2; D is possibly TRBD1 (6 bases). The CDR3 region has the DNA TGCGCCAGCAGCCGGTGGGGTTCCGGGTTCCTAAAGGGGGACTATGGCTACACCTTC. This encodes CASSRWGSGFLKGDYGYTF.